This T cell receptor (beta chain) was sequenced during a study of blood T cell repertoires in COVID-19. The method was immunoSEQ multiplex PCR; TCRdb's version includes in-frame clones alone and lacks a portion of them. Of approximately 450,000 clones in the sample, 80% to 90% were seen once. From germline, CDR1 is SGHDN and CDR2 FVKESK. This CDR3 is 14 amino acids long. V lost 4 bases and J 12 bases, leaving 21 bases between the germline ends. This clonotype was obtained from a woman aged 25 to 39 with acute or convalescent COVID-19. Material for sequencing was peripheral blood. The chain carries TRBV14 and TRBJ1-2, with a tentative D call TRBD1 (6 bases). CDR3 amino acids: CASSPPGGALENTF. The CDR3 region has the DNA TGTGCCAGCAGCCCACCGGGGGGCGCCTTGGAAAACACCTTC.